Listed below are T cell receptor beta chains from one sample, sequenced in a study of T cell repertoires in cytomegalovirus infection. TCRdb used MiXCR to reprocess the reads, holding one entry per CDR3 protein. The data hold 180,000 or so distinct CDR3 sequences, with about 18% observed a single time. The sequencing input was CD8+ T cells from PBMCs. The receptors stem from a human donor in good health (CMV status not recorded). Some clones in this sample may be carry-over from other donors' samples. Each CDR3 is given with its conserved first and last residue. Each record gives: D gene, clone size, J gene, V gene, CDR3 DNA, CDR3 protein. D genes are given only for firm matches. Some rows have no size entry. The others give once, few or many, or a class for an expanded clone.

d_gene: TRBD2; abundance: NA; j_gene: TRBJ2-7; v_gene: TRBV6-5; CDR3nt: TGTGCCAGCAGTTACTCGACCGGGGGGGCGAGCGAGCAGTACTTC; CDR3aa: CASSYSTGGASEQYF
d_gene: TRBD2; abundance: few; j_gene: TRBJ2-7; v_gene: TRBV28; CDR3nt: TGTGCCAGCAGTCAAACATGGGGTAGCGGGGGGAAAAGATCCTACGAGCAGTACTTC; CDR3aa: CASSQTWGSGGKRSYEQYF
d_gene: NA; abundance: many; j_gene: TRBJ2-3; v_gene: TRBV7-2; CDR3nt: TGTGCCAGCAGCCAATCGACTCTAGGGCCCTCCTGGGAAGATACGCAGTATTTT; CDR3aa: CASSQSTLGPSWEDTQYF
d_gene: TRBD1; abundance: NA; j_gene: TRBJ1-1; v_gene: TRBV20-1; CDR3nt: TGCAGTGCTAGGAGCGACAGGGGGCCGGAGATCACTGAAGCTTTCTTT; CDR3aa: CSARSDRGPEITEAFF
d_gene: TRBD2; abundance: few; j_gene: TRBJ2-1; v_gene: TRBV6-2/TRBV6-3; CDR3nt: TGTGCCAGCAGTCCCGGACTAGCGGGGGTTACTTACAATGAGCAGTTCTTC; CDR3aa: CASSPGLAGVTYNEQFF
d_gene: TRBD2; abundance: NA; j_gene: TRBJ2-3; v_gene: TRBV12-3/TRBV12-4; CDR3nt: TGTGCCAGCAGACCGATAGCGGGGGCTAGCACAGATACGCAGTATTTT; CDR3aa: CASRPIAGASTDTQYF
d_gene: NA; abundance: few; j_gene: TRBJ2-5; v_gene: TRBV7-9; CDR3nt: TGTGCCAGCAGCTTAGCGAGGAGGCAGCAAGAGACCCAGTACTTC; CDR3aa: CASSLARRQQETQYF
d_gene: TRBD1; abundance: few; j_gene: TRBJ1-1; v_gene: TRBV2; CDR3nt: TGTGCCAGCATTAATAACAGGGGGATTACTGAAGCTTTCTTT; CDR3aa: CASINNRGITEAFF
d_gene: TRBD1; abundance: NA; j_gene: TRBJ1-1; v_gene: TRBV4-1; CDR3nt: TGCGCCAGCAGCCAAGCGACAGGGGGAAATGGGAACACTGAAGCTTTCTTT; CDR3aa: CASSQATGGNGNTEAFF
d_gene: NA; abundance: few; j_gene: TRBJ2-5; v_gene: TRBV28; CDR3nt: TGTGCCAGCAGTTCTCAGGGGGGGCAAGAGACCCAGTACTTC; CDR3aa: CASSSQGGQETQYF
d_gene: NA; abundance: NA; j_gene: TRBJ2-1; v_gene: TRBV7-2; CDR3nt: TGTGCCAGCAGCTTACCCTCGGGAGATACCCCTTACAATGAGCAGTTCTTC; CDR3aa: CASSLPSGDTPYNEQFF
d_gene: NA; abundance: few; j_gene: TRBJ1-5; v_gene: TRBV12-3/TRBV12-4; CDR3nt: TGTGCCAGCGGGGGGGGCCCAGGGAGCAATCAGCCCCAGCATTTT; CDR3aa: CASGGGPGSNQPQHF
d_gene: TRBD2; abundance: few; j_gene: TRBJ2-1; v_gene: TRBV7-9; CDR3nt: TGTGCCAGCAGCCGCGGGGGGACTAGTGGCAATGAGCAGTTCTTC; CDR3aa: CASSRGGTSGNEQFF
d_gene: TRBD1; abundance: few; j_gene: TRBJ2-7; v_gene: TRBV4-3; CDR3nt: TGCGCCAGCAGCCTCCAAGGGACAGGGTACTACGAGCAGTACTTC; CDR3aa: CASSLQGTGYYEQYF
d_gene: NA; abundance: NA; j_gene: TRBJ1-2; v_gene: TRBV6-2/TRBV6-3; CDR3nt: TGTGCCAGCAGTTCTTTCGTCGGGGCTAACTATGGCTACACCTTC; CDR3aa: CASSSFVGANYGYTF
d_gene: NA; abundance: few; j_gene: TRBJ2-6; v_gene: TRBV6-5; CDR3nt: TGTGCCAGTAGACTTTCTGGGGCCAACGTCCTGACTTTC; CDR3aa: CASRLSGANVLTF
d_gene: NA; abundance: NA; j_gene: TRBJ2-3; v_gene: TRBV19; CDR3nt: TGTGCCAGTAGTAAGATCGGCGCAGGAACGCAGTATTTT; CDR3aa: CASSKIGAGTQYF
d_gene: NA; abundance: NA; j_gene: TRBJ2-1; v_gene: TRBV2; CDR3nt: TGTGCCAGCAGGGGACCCGAGCAGTTCTTC; CDR3aa: CASRGPEQFF
d_gene: TRBD2; abundance: few; j_gene: TRBJ2-3; v_gene: TRBV7-6; CDR3nt: TGTGCCAGCAGTCAACTAGCGGGAGATACGCAGTATTTT; CDR3aa: CASSQLAGDTQYF
d_gene: NA; abundance: NA; j_gene: TRBJ2-7; v_gene: TRBV7-9; CDR3nt: TGTGCCAGCAGAGGGGAGCACGAGCAGTACTTC; CDR3aa: CASRGEHEQYF
d_gene: TRBD1; abundance: NA; j_gene: TRBJ1-4; v_gene: TRBV7-9; CDR3nt: TGTGCCAGCAGCCCTACGGACAGGTCAAGTGAAAAACTGTTTTTT; CDR3aa: CASSPTDRSSEKLFF
d_gene: NA; abundance: NA; j_gene: TRBJ2-4; v_gene: TRBV7-2; CDR3nt: TGTGCCAGCAGCTTAGACAGAATAGCCAAAAACAGTCAGTACTTC; CDR3aa: CASSLDRIAKNSQYF
d_gene: NA; abundance: few; j_gene: TRBJ1-2; v_gene: TRBV12-3/TRBV12-4; CDR3nt: TGTGCCAGCTCTCAGGCCAGGAACTATGGCTACACCTTC; CDR3aa: CASSQARNYGYTF
d_gene: NA; abundance: few; j_gene: TRBJ2-5; v_gene: TRBV7-8; CDR3nt: TGTGCCAGCAGCGTTGTATGGGCTCAAGAGACCCAGTACTTC; CDR3aa: CASSVVWAQETQYF
d_gene: NA; abundance: NA; j_gene: TRBJ2-1; v_gene: TRBV11-3; CDR3nt: TGTGCCAGCAGCTTAGCAGGGACGGTCAATGAGCAGTTCTTC; CDR3aa: CASSLAGTVNEQFF
d_gene: NA; abundance: NA; j_gene: TRBJ1-1; v_gene: TRBV30; CDR3nt: TGTGCCTGGACCCCCGGGGGTGAAGCTTTCTTT; CDR3aa: CAWTPGGEAFF
d_gene: NA; abundance: NA; j_gene: TRBJ2-3; v_gene: TRBV12-3/TRBV12-4; CDR3nt: TGTGCCAGCAGTTCCGGGATCAGCACAGGGACGCAGTATTTT; CDR3aa: CASSSGISTGTQYF
d_gene: TRBD1; abundance: NA; j_gene: TRBJ2-5; v_gene: TRBV6-1; CDR3nt: TGTGCCAGCAGTTACTACCGGGACAGGGGGCGGGAGACCCAGTACTTC; CDR3aa: CASSYYRDRGRETQYF
d_gene: NA; abundance: NA; j_gene: TRBJ1-1; v_gene: TRBV6-1; CDR3nt: TGTGCCAGCAGCTGGACCGCTAGCACTGAAGCTTTCTTT; CDR3aa: CASSWTASTEAFF
d_gene: NA; abundance: many; j_gene: TRBJ2-1; v_gene: TRBV7-2; CDR3nt: TGTGCCAGCAGCGGGTCCTACAATGAGCAGTTCTTC; CDR3aa: CASSGSYNEQFF